The sequence of this T cell receptor beta chain was determined in a study of T cells after yellow fever vaccination. The overall study: Each low-cell-number fraction was prepared by means of SMART-Seq v4 Ultra Low Input.

V was pared by 4 bases and J by 1 base, with 13 bases of the junction left unmatched. CDR1 and CDR2 (germline): SEHNR, FQNEAQ (reference sequence). This CDR3 has 17 residues. This clonotype appeared many times. Its antigen remains unidentified. Points from the study as a whole: One caveat is that FACS-sorted repertoires could contain abundant clonotypes contaminating from the bulk population. Most primary-vaccination clones recurred post-booster (roughly 96% CD4, 88% CD8). Just a small share of clonotypes turned up in the CD4 compartment as well as the CD8 compartment.

Each CDR3 protein is one row after TCRdb ran MiXCR on the 5' RACE reads. The sample consists of 300,000 to 350,000 distinct CDR3 sequences, approximately 4.3% of them appearing once. The clonotype comes from a man between 18 and 35 years old who received the YFV17D yellow fever vaccine. This rearrangement joins TRBV7-9 to TRBJ2-7; 7 positions agree with TRBD1. Here the sequenced sample was PBMCs, taken 15 days after the yellow fever booster vaccination. CDR3 bases: TGTGCCAGCAGCTCGAGGGGGCGACAGGGAAGGTCCTACGAGCAGTACTTC. Protein product: CASSSRGRQGRSYEQYF.